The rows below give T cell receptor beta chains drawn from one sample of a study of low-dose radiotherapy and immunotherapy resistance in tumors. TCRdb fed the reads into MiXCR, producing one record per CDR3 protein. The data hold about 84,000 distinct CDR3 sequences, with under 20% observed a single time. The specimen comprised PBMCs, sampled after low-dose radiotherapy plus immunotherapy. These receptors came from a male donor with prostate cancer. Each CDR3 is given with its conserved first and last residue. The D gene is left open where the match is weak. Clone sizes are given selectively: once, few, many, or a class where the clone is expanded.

CASSLSSRSGYGYTF TGCGCCAGCAGCTTATCGAGTCGGTCAGGGTATGGCTACACCTTC TRBV5-1 15 NA TRBJ1-2 NA
CASRADSAEQYF TGTGCCAGCAGGGCGGACTCCGCGGAGCAGTACTTC TRBV6-5 12 NA TRBJ2-7 many
CATGRDWSSYNEQFF TGTGCCACCGGAAGGGACTGGAGCTCCTACAATGAGCAGTTCTTC TRBV6-6 15 NA TRBJ2-1 many
CASSQDWDSGNYNEQFF TGTGCCAGCAGCCAAGATTGGGATAGCGGGAACTACAATGAGCAGTTCTTC TRBV3-1 17 TRBD2 TRBJ2-1 NA
CASSHDSSNQPQHF TGTGCCAGCAGCCACGACAGTAGCAATCAGCCCCAGCATTTT TRBV28 14 NA TRBJ1-5 many
CASSLRTSGSVYEQFF TGTGCCAGCAGCTTACGGACTAGCGGGAGTGTCTATGAGCAGTTCTTC TRBV3-1 16 TRBD2 TRBJ2-1 many
CASKRDSQSDTQYF TGTGCCAGCAAGAGGGACAGCCAGTCAGATACGCAGTATTTT TRBV11-1 14 TRBD1 TRBJ2-3 many
CASSEDVYEQYF TGTGCCAGCAGTGAGGACGTCTACGAGCAGTACTTC TRBV2 12 NA TRBJ2-7 many
CASSADPGLTFNEQFF TGCGCCAGCAGCGCCGATCCGGGACTAACGTTCAATGAGCAGTTCTTC TRBV5-1 16 TRBD2 TRBJ2-1 many
CASSFERSYNEQFF TGTGCCAGCAGCTTTGAAAGGTCCTACAATGAGCAGTTCTTC TRBV6-5 14 NA TRBJ2-1 many
CASSNGGGNTGELFF TGTGCCAGCAGTAACGGTGGTGGGAACACCGGGGAGCTGTTTTTT TRBV27 15 NA TRBJ2-2 many
CASSGPRGLSGVTDTQYF TGTGCCAGCTCGGGCCCAAGGGGCCTCTCAGGAGTCACAGATACGCAGTATTTT TRBV6-5 18 NA TRBJ2-3 many
CASSLVRAQETQYF TGTGCCAGCAGCTTAGTCAGGGCGCAAGAGACCCAGTACTTC TRBV7-2 14 NA TRBJ2-5 many
CAIMAYNEQFF TGTGCCATCATGGCCTACAATGAGCAGTTCTTC TRBV10-3 11 NA TRBJ2-1 many
CASSTTSGRASGANVLTF TGTGCCAGTAGTACAACTAGCGGGAGGGCCTCGGGGGCCAACGTCCTGACTTTC TRBV19 18 TRBD2 TRBJ2-6 many
CASSAAANTEAFF TGTGCCAGCAGTGCCGCAGCGAACACTGAAGCTTTCTTT TRBV2 13 NA TRBJ1-1 many
CSPWGGGETQYF TGCAGTCCCTGGGGGGGGGGAGAGACCCAGTACTTC TRBV20-1 12 TRBD2 TRBJ2-5 many
CASSLTLSSGRAGELFF TGTGCCAGCAGCTTGACTCTCTCTAGCGGGAGGGCCGGGGAGCTGTTTTTT TRBV7-8 17 TRBD2 TRBJ2-2 many